This TCR beta chain was retrieved from a study of blood T cell repertoires in COVID-19. Across the study: COVID-19 samples, acute and convalescent, were from the United States, Italy and Spain. T cells, B-cell-depleted T cells, or PBMCs supplied cDNA or gDNA.

Per the authors' pipeline: By means of reference gene primer amplification, nucleated cell counts were estimated. The protocol was immunoSEQ multiplex PCR, while the TCRdb copy is restricted to in-frame clones and leaves out a portion. V, J and clone size are those of that table, while D and trimming were read from the DNA. The top ten hold 1.5% to 2% of the sample, which has 90,000 to 100,000 clones, approximately 86% seen once. This clone was counted once. This CDR3 region has 19 residues. CDR1 SEHNR and CDR2 FQNEAQ come from the germline V gene (reference sequence). The V gene end was trimmed by 3 bases and the J gene end by 1 base; junction bases not matched to a gene: 14.

The sequenced material came from peripheral blood. This chain joins TRBV7-9 and TRBJ2-4, with 8 bases aligning to TRBD1. This TCR was recovered from an elderly man with acute or convalescent COVID-19. The CDR3 coding sequence is TGTGCCAGCAGCTTCGACCCCCGGGACAGGTGGTTGGCCAAAAACATTCAGTACTTC. Its protein product is CASSFDPRDRWLAKNIQYF.